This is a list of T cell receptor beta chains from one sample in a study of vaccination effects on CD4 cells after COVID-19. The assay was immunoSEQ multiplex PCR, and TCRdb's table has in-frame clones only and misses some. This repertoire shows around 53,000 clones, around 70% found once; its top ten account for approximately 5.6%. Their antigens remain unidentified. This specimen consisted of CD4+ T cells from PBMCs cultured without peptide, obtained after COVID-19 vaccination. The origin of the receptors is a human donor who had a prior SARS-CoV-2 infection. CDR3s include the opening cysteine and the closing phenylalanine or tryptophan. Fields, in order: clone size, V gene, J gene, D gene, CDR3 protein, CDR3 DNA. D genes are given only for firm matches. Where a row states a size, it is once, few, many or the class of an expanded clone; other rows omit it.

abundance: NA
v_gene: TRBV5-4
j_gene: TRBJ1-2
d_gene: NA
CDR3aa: CASSLRQGTFTYGYTF
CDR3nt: TGTGCCAGCAGCTTGAGGCAGGGGACATTTACTTATGGCTACACCTTC

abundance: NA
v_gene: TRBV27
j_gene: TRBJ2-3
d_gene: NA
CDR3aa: CASRIGRITDTQYF
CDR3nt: TGTGCCAGCAGGATAGGACGGATCACAGATACGCAGTATTTT

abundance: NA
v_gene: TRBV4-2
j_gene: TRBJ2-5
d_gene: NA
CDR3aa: CASSQGQGRANETQYF
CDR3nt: TGTGCCAGCAGCCAAGGACAGGGGAGGGCCAACGAGACCCAGTACTTC

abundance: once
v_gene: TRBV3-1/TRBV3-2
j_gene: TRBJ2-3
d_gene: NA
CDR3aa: CASSQDLQYTQYF
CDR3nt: TGTGCCAGCAGCCAAGATCTACAGTATACGCAGTATTTT

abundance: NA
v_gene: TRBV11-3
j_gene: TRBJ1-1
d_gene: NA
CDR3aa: CASSLVGGNTEAFF
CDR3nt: TGTGCCAGCAGCTTAGTAGGTGGGAACACTGAAGCTTTCTTT

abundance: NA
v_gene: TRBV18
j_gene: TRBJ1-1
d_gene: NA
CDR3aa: CASSSEMNTEAFF
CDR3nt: TGTGCCAGCTCATCCGAGATGAACACTGAAGCTTTCTTT

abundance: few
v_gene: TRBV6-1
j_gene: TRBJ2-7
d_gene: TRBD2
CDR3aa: CASSELGTSVEQYF
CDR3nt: TGTGCCAGCAGTGAGCTTGGGACTAGCGTTGAGCAGTACTTC

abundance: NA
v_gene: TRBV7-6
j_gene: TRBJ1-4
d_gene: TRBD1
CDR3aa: CASSLGGRGTGNEKLFF
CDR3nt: TGTGCCAGCAGCTTAGGCGGCAGGGGGACGGGTAATGAAAAACTGTTTTTT

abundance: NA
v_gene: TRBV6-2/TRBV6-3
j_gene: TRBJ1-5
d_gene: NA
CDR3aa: CASSQIISPQHF
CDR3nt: TGTGCCAGCAGTCAAATAATCAGCCCTCAGCATTTT

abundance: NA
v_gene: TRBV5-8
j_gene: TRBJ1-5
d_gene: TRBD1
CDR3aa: CASSDGQGDQPQHF
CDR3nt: TGTGCCAGCAGCGATGGACAGGGTGATCAGCCCCAGCATTTT

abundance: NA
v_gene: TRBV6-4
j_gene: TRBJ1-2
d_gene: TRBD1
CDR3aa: CASSDTGGFGYTF
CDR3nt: TGTGCCAGCAGTGACACAGGGGGCTTTGGCTACACCTTC

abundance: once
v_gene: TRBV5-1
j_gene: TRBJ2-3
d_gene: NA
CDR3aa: CASSLVVGYTDTQYF
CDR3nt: TGCGCCAGCAGCTTGGTAGTGGGATACACAGATACGCAGTATTTT

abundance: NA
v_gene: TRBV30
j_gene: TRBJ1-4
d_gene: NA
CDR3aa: CAWSQWGGGEKLFF
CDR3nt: TGTGCCTGGAGTCAGTGGGGTGGCGGTGAAAAACTGTTTTTT

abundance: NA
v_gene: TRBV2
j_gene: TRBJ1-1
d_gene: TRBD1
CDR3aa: CAARQGWDTEAFF
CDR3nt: TGTGCCGCAAGACAGGGGTGGGATACTGAAGCTTTCTTT

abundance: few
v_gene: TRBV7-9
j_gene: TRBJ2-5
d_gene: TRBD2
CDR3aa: CASTPVGGETQYF
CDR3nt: TGTGCCAGCACCCCAGTGGGGGGGGAGACCCAGTACTTC

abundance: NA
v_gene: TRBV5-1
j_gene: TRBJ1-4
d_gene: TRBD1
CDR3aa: CASSPGQGFAEKLFF
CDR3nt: TGCGCCAGCAGCCCTGGACAGGGTTTCGCTGAAAAACTGTTTTTT

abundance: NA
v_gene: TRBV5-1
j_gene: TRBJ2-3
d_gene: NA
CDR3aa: CASNIGGYSTDTQYF
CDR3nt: TGCGCCAGCAACATTGGGGGGTATAGCACAGATACGCAGTATTTT

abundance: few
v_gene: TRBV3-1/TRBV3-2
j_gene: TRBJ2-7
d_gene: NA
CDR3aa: CASSPNQREQYF
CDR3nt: TGTGCCAGCAGCCCTAACCAGCGCGAGCAGTACTTC

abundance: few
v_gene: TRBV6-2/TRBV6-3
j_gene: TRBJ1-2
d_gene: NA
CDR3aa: CASSYSTAYGYTF
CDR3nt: TGTGCCAGCAGTTACTCGACAGCCTATGGCTACACCTTC

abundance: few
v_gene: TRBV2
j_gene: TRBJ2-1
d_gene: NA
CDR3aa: CATMPGLTMNNEQFF
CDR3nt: TGTGCCACCATGCCGGGACTCACCATGAACAATGAGCAGTTCTTC

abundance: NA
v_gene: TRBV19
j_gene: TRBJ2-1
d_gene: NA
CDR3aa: CAVGETGPNNEQFF
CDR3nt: TGTGCCGTAGGGGAGACAGGACCGAACAATGAGCAGTTCTTC

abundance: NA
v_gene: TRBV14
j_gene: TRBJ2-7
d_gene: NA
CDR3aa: CASSQVTGISSYEQYF
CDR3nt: TGTGCCAGCAGCCAAGTCACAGGGATTTCGTCCTACGAGCAGTACTTC

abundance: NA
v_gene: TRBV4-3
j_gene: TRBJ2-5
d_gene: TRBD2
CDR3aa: CASSQEGRGETQYF
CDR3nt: TGCGCCAGCAGCCAAGAAGGGAGGGGAGAGACCCAGTACTTC

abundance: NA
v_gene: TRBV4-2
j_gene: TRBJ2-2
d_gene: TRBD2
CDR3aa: CASSQVVAGGRELFF
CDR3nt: TGTGCCAGCAGCCAAGTGGTAGCGGGGGGCCGGGAGCTGTTTTTT

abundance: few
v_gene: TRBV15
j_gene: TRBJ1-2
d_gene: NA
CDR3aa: CATSRDRQGYGYTF
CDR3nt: TGTGCCACCAGCAGAGATCGGCAGGGGTATGGCTACACCTTC

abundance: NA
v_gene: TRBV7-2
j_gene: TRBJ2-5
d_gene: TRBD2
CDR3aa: CASSSPGLAGEETQYF
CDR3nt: TGTGCCAGCAGTTCACCGGGACTAGCGGGAGAAGAGACCCAGTACTTC

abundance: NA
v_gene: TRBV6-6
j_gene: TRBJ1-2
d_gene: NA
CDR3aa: CASSYGASLYGYTF
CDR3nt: TGTGCCAGCAGTTACGGTGCCAGTCTCTATGGCTACACCTTC

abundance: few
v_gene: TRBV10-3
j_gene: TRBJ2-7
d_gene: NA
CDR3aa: CAISDGGNHYEQYF
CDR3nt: TGTGCCATCAGTGATGGGGGCAACCATTACGAGCAGTACTTC

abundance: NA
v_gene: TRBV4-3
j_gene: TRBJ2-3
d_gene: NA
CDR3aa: CASSQDRGSAASTDTQYF
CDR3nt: TGCGCCAGCAGCCAAGATAGGGGTAGCGCAGCTAGCACAGATACGCAGTATTTT

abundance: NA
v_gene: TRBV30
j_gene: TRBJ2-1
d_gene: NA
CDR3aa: CAWSIDDFPYNEQFF
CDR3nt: TGTGCCTGGAGTATCGACGATTTCCCCTACAATGAGCAGTTCTTC

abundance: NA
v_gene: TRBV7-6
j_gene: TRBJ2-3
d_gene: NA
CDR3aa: CASSLSSGPNTDTQYF
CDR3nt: TGTGCCAGCAGCTTAAGCAGCGGACCTAACACAGATACGCAGTATTTT

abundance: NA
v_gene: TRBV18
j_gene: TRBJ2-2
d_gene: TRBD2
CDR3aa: CASSSRLAGTGELFF
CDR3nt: TGTGCCAGCTCATCCAGACTAGCGGGAACCGGGGAGCTGTTTTTT

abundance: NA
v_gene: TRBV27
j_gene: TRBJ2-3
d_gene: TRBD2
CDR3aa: CASSLLLAGATDTQYF
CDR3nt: TGTGCCAGCAGTTTATTACTAGCGGGGGCCACAGATACGCAGTATTTT

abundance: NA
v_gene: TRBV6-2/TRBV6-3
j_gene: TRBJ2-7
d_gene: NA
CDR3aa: CASSYSGLSSYEQYF
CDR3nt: TGTGCCAGCAGTTACTCTGGACTGAGCTCCTACGAGCAGTACTTC

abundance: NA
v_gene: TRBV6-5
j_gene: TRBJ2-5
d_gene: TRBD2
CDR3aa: CASRAGTSVETQYF
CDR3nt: TGTGCCAGCAGAGCCGGGACTAGCGTAGAGACCCAGTACTTC

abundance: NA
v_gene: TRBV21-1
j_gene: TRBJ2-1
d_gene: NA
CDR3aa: CASKAGTGTGGGGDNEQFF
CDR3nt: TGTGCCAGCAAGGCCGGGACCGGGACAGGGGGAGGGGGAGACAATGAGCAGTTCTTC

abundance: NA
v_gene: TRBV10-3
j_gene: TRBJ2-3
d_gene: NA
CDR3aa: CAISGSGDTQYF
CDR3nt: TGTGCCATCAGTGGAAGCGGGGATACGCAGTATTTT

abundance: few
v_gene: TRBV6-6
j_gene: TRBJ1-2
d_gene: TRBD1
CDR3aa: CASSRQGMNYGYTF
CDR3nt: TGTGCCAGCAGCCGACAGGGGATGAACTATGGCTACACCTTC

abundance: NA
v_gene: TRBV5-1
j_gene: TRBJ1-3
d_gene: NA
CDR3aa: CASRIDRGNTIYF
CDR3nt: TGCGCCAGCAGAATCGACCGTGGAAACACCATATATTTT

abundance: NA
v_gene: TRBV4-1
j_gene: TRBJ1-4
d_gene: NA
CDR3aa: CASSPVGGKLFF
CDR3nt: TGCGCCAGCAGCCCGGTCGGGGGAAAACTGTTTTTT

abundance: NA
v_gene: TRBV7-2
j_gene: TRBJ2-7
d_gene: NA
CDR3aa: CASSTREYEQYF
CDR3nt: TGTGCCAGCAGTACTCGGGAGTACGAGCAGTACTTC

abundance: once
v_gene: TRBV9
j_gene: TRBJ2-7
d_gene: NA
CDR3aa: CASSRRPQDEQYF
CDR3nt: TGTGCCAGCAGCCGACGTCCCCAAGACGAGCAGTACTTC

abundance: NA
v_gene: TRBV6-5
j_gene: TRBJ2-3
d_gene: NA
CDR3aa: CASSYAGTDTQYF
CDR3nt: TGTGCCAGCAGCTACGCCGGCACAGATACGCAGTATTTT

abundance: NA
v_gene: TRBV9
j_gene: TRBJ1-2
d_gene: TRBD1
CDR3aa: CASSALGQGAPYGYTF
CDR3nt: TGTGCCAGCAGCGCATTGGGACAGGGGGCCCCATATGGCTACACCTTC

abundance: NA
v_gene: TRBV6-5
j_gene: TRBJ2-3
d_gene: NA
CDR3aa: CASSYGVPDTQYF
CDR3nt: TGTGCCAGCAGTTACGGAGTTCCGGATACGCAGTATTTT

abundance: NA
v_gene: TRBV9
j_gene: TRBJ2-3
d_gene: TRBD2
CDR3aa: CASSAPPTSGSTDTQYF
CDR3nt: TGTGCCAGCAGCGCGCCTCCCACTAGCGGGAGCACAGATACGCAGTATTTT

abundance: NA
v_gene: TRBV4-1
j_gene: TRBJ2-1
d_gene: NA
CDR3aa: CASSQEWSTSMLNEQFF
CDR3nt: TGCGCCAGCAGCCAAGAGTGGTCTACCTCCATGCTCAATGAGCAGTTCTTC

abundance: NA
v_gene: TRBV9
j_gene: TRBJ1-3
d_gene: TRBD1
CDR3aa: CASSPGTGDGGNTIYF
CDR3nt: TGTGCCAGCAGCCCTGGGACAGGGGATGGTGGAAACACCATATATTTT

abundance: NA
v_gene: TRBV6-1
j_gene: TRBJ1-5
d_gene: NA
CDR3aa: CASSVRYRDNYSNQPQHF
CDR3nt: TGTGCCAGCAGTGTCCGTTACCGGGACAATTATAGCAATCAGCCCCAGCATTTT

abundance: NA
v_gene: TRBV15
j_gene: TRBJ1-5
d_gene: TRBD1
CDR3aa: CATAPGTGTFNQPQHF
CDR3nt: TGTGCCACCGCACCGGGGACAGGGACTTTCAATCAGCCCCAGCATTTT

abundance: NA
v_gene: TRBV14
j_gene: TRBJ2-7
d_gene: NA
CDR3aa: CASSQAGGGLSKYF
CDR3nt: TGTGCCAGCAGCCAAGCCGGCGGAGGTCTTTCAAAGTACTTC

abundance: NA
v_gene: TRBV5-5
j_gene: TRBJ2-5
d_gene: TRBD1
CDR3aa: CASRLGTAQETQYF
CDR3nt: TGTGCCAGCAGATTAGGGACAGCCCAAGAGACCCAGTACTTC

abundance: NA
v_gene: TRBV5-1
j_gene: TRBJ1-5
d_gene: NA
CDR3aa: CASSLTGLSNQPQHF
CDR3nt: TGCGCCAGCAGCTTGACAGGGTTGAGCAATCAGCCCCAGCATTTT